This is a list of T cell receptor beta chains from one sample in a study of T-cell reconstitution after alpha-beta-depleted transplantation in children. TCRdb called the PCR reads again in MiXCR, with one record for every CDR3 protein. The data hold some 550,000 distinct CDR3 sequences, with around 19% observed a single time. The source material was PBMCs from the stem cell graft donor, sampled from the stem cell graft. The receptors originated from a human donor who donated a stem cell graft to a child with acute lymphoblastic leukemia. CDR3s include the opening cysteine and the closing phenylalanine or tryptophan. The D gene is left open where the match is weak. Where a row states a size, it is once, few, many or the class of an expanded clone; other rows omit it.

abundance: .
d_gene: .
j_gene: TRBJ1-1
v_gene: TRBV30
CDR3aa: CAWRGVGNTEAFF
CDR3nt: TGTGCCTGGAGGGGAGTAGGGAACACTGAAGCTTTCTTT

abundance: few
d_gene: .
j_gene: TRBJ2-7
v_gene: TRBV18
CDR3aa: CASSTGTYYEQYF
CDR3nt: TGTGCCAGCTCAACGGGGACGTACTACGAGCAGTACTTC

abundance: .
d_gene: .
j_gene: TRBJ1-4
v_gene: TRBV6-5
CDR3aa: CASSYFSRTNEKLFF
CDR3nt: TGTGCCAGCAGTTACTTTAGCCGGACTAATGAAAAACTGTTTTTT

abundance: few
d_gene: .
j_gene: TRBJ1-2
v_gene: TRBV3-1
CDR3aa: CASSQDWPVNYGYTF
CDR3nt: TGTGCCAGCAGCCAAGACTGGCCTGTTAACTATGGCTACACCTTC

abundance: .
d_gene: .
j_gene: TRBJ2-7
v_gene: TRBV6-9
CDR3aa: CASHSWGSEQYF
CDR3nt: TGTGCCAGCCATAGCTGGGGTAGCGAGCAGTACTTC

abundance: few
d_gene: TRBD2
j_gene: TRBJ2-5
v_gene: TRBV7-9
CDR3aa: CASSLGAGPTETQYF
CDR3nt: TGTGCCAGCAGTCTAGGAGCGGGACCGACAGAGACCCAGTACTTC

abundance: .
d_gene: TRBD2
j_gene: TRBJ2-7
v_gene: TRBV4-1
CDR3aa: CASSQGFISGAYEQYF
CDR3nt: TGCGCCAGCAGCCAAGGATTTATTAGCGGGGCCTACGAGCAGTACTTC

abundance: .
d_gene: .
j_gene: TRBJ1-1
v_gene: TRBV5-1
CDR3aa: CASSLDREAFF
CDR3nt: TGCGCCAGCAGCTTGGACAGGGAAGCTTTCTTT

abundance: .
d_gene: .
j_gene: TRBJ2-1
v_gene: TRBV20-1
CDR3aa: CSARKSRNEQFF
CDR3nt: TGCAGTGCTAGAAAGAGTCGGAATGAGCAGTTCTTC

abundance: .
d_gene: .
j_gene: TRBJ1-4
v_gene: TRBV4-1
CDR3aa: CASSRVESAGEKLFF
CDR3nt: TGCGCCAGCAGCCGGGTGGAGTCCGCTGGCGAAAAACTGTTTTTT

abundance: few
d_gene: TRBD1
j_gene: TRBJ2-7
v_gene: TRBV27
CDR3aa: CASSSGGKAHEQYF
CDR3nt: TGTGCCAGCAGTTCAGGGGGAAAAGCCCACGAGCAGTACTTC

abundance: few
d_gene: TRBD1
j_gene: TRBJ1-3
v_gene: TRBV5-1
CDR3aa: CASSSGTGPGNTIYF
CDR3nt: TGCGCCAGCAGCTCGGGGACAGGGCCTGGAAACACCATATATTTT

abundance: few
d_gene: .
j_gene: TRBJ2-7
v_gene: TRBV7-9
CDR3aa: CASSASHEQYF
CDR3nt: TGTGCCAGCAGCGCCTCCCACGAGCAGTACTTC

abundance: few
d_gene: .
j_gene: TRBJ2-1
v_gene: TRBV20-1
CDR3aa: CSVTGGYNEQFF
CDR3nt: TGCAGTGTTACAGGCGGATACAATGAGCAGTTCTTC

abundance: .
d_gene: .
j_gene: TRBJ2-2
v_gene: TRBV7-9
CDR3aa: CASSLSENTGELFF
CDR3nt: TGTGCCAGCAGCTTATCAGAGAACACCGGGGAGCTGTTTTTT

abundance: few
d_gene: .
j_gene: TRBJ1-6
v_gene: TRBV6-5
CDR3aa: CASSYGTGTGEGLHF
CDR3nt: TGTGCCAGCAGTTACGGAACCGGGACTGGGGAAGGCCTCCACTTT

abundance: few
d_gene: .
j_gene: TRBJ2-3
v_gene: TRBV7-3
CDR3aa: CASSLYADTQYF
CDR3nt: TGTGCCAGCAGCTTATATGCAGATACGCAGTATTTT

abundance: .
d_gene: .
j_gene: TRBJ2-1
v_gene: TRBV29-1
CDR3aa: CSVEGQTNEQFF
CDR3nt: TGCAGCGTTGAAGGACAGACGAATGAGCAGTTCTTC

abundance: few
d_gene: .
j_gene: TRBJ2-1
v_gene: TRBV5-1
CDR3aa: CASSLAGWSSEFF
CDR3nt: TGCGCCAGCAGCTTGGCCGGTTGGTCCTCTGAGTTCTTC

abundance: once
d_gene: TRBD1
j_gene: TRBJ1-1
v_gene: TRBV12-3/TRBV12-4
CDR3aa: CVSSFGTGVRNTEAFF
CDR3nt: TGTGTCAGCAGCTTTGGGACAGGTGTACGGAACACTGAAGCTTTCTTT

abundance: .
d_gene: .
j_gene: TRBJ2-1
v_gene: TRBV5-1
CDR3aa: CASSLATSPIEQFF
CDR3nt: TGCGCCAGCAGCTTGGCGACATCCCCTATCGAGCAGTTCTTC

abundance: many
d_gene: TRBD1
j_gene: TRBJ2-5
v_gene: TRBV27
CDR3aa: CASSLSAGGETQYF
CDR3nt: TGTGCCAGCAGTTTATCGGCAGGGGGAGAGACCCAGTACTTC

abundance: .
d_gene: TRBD2
j_gene: TRBJ2-5
v_gene: TRBV12-3/TRBV12-4
CDR3aa: CASSIRLAIYETQYF
CDR3nt: TGTGCCAGCAGTATACGACTAGCAATCTACGAGACCCAGTACTTC

abundance: .
d_gene: .
j_gene: TRBJ2-7
v_gene: TRBV12-3/TRBV12-4
CDR3aa: CASSLWGVSYEQYF
CDR3nt: TGTGCCAGCAGTTTATGGGGGGTGTCCTACGAGCAGTACTTC

abundance: .
d_gene: .
j_gene: TRBJ2-7
v_gene: TRBV4-1
CDR3aa: CASSQDLRGISYEQYF
CDR3nt: TGCGCCAGCAGCCAAGATTTAAGGGGGATCTCCTACGAGCAGTACTTC

abundance: .
d_gene: .
j_gene: TRBJ1-2
v_gene: TRBV29-1
CDR3aa: CSVEPEVYGYTF
CDR3nt: TGCAGCGTTGAACCCGAGGTATATGGCTACACCTTC

abundance: .
d_gene: .
j_gene: TRBJ2-3
v_gene: TRBV12-3/TRBV12-4
CDR3aa: CASRGSPDTQYF
CDR3nt: TGTGCCAGCAGGGGTTCTCCAGATACGCAGTATTTT

abundance: few
d_gene: .
j_gene: TRBJ1-1
v_gene: TRBV20-1
CDR3aa: CSASMAGPFAEAFF
CDR3nt: TGCAGTGCTAGTATGGCAGGGCCTTTTGCTGAAGCTTTCTTT

abundance: .
d_gene: TRBD2
j_gene: TRBJ2-1
v_gene: TRBV7-2
CDR3aa: CASSFSGRAYNEQFF
CDR3nt: TGTGCCAGCAGCTTTAGCGGGAGGGCCTACAATGAGCAGTTCTTC